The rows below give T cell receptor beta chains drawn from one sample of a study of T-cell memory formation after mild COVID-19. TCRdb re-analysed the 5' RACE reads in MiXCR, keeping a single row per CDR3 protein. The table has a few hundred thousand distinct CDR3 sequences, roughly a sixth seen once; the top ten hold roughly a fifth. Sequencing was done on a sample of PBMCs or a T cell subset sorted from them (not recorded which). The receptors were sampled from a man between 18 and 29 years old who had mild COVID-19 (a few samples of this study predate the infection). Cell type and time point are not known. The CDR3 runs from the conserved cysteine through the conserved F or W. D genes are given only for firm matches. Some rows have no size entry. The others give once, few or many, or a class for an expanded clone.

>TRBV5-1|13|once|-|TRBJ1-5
TGCGCCAGCAGCACAGGGATGGATCAGCCCCAGCATTTT
CASSTGMDQPQHF
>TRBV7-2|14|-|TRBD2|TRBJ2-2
TGTGCCAGCGGGGGGGAGGTCGGCACCGGGGAGCTGTTTTTT
CASGGEVGTGELFF
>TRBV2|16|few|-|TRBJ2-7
TGTGCCAGCAGTGAGCGTTTCGGCGGCCGAACCTACGAGCAGTACTTC
CASSERFGGRTYEQYF
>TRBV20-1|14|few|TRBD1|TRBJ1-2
TGCAGTGCTCCCAACAGGGGGACTGGCTATGGCTACACCTTC
CSAPNRGTGYGYTF
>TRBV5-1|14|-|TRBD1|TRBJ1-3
TGCGCCAGCAGTAGGACAGGGGGCTCATCCACCATATATTTT
CASSRTGGSSTIYF
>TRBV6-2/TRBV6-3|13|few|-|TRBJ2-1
TGTGCCACCACGGAAAACTCCTACAATGAGCAGTTCTTC
CATTENSYNEQFF
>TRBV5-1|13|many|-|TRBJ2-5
TGCGCCAGCGGCGGGGGCGCCCAAGAGACCCAGTACTTC
CASGGGAQETQYF
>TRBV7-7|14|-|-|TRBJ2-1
TGTGCTAGCAGCTTAGAGGCCACCGGGGGTGAGCAGTTCTTC
CASSLEATGGEQFF
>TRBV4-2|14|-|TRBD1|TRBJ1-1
TGTGCCAGCAGCCAATGGGACAGGAATCCTGAAGCTTTCTTT
CASSQWDRNPEAFF
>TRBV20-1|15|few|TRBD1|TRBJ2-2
TGCAGTGCTAGAGAACAGGGGCCGAACACCGGGGAGCTGTTTTTT
CSAREQGPNTGELFF
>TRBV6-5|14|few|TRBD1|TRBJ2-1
TGTGCCTCCCGGCGGGGACAGGGCACCAATGAGCAGTTCTTC
CASRRGQGTNEQFF
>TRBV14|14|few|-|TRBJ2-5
TGTGCCAGCAGCCATACAGAGTCAAAAGAGACCCAGTACTTC
CASSHTESKETQYF
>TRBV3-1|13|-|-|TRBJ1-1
TGTGCCAGCAGCCCTGCCGACGGTACTGAAGCTTTCTTT
CASSPADGTEAFF
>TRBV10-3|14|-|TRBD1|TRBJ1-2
TGTGCCATCAGTGAAAACAGGGGGCCTAATGGCTACACCTTC
CAISENRGPNGYTF
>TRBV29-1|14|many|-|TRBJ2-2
TGCAGCGTTGAAGAACGACAGAACACCGGGGAGCTGTTTTTT
CSVEERQNTGELFF
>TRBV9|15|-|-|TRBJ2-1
TGTGCCAGCAGCGTAGGGGGCGCCGGGGTGGGGGAGCAGTTCTTC
CASSVGGAGVGEQFF
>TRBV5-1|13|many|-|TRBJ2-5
TGCGCCAGCAGCTTGGAGGGCAGCGAGACCCAGTACTTC
CASSLEGSETQYF
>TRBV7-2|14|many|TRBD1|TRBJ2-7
TGTGCCAGCAGCTTCAGACAGGGGCTCTACGAGCAGTACTTC
CASSFRQGLYEQYF
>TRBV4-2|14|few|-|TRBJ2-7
TGTGCCAGCAGCCAAGATGGGCAGGGCTACGAGCAGTACTTC
CASSQDGQGYEQYF
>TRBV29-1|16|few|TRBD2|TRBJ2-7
TGCAGCGTGGAGCAACCGGGACTAGCGGGGGGCTACGAGCAGTACTTC
CSVEQPGLAGGYEQYF
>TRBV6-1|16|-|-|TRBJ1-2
TGTGCTTCTCTCCGCAATGAAGGGGCCTCCTTCTATGGCTACACCTTC
CASLRNEGASFYGYTF
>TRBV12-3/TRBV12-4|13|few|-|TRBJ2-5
TGTGCCAGCAGCCCCCGACCGGAAGAGACCCAGTACTTC
CASSPRPEETQYF
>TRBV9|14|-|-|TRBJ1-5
TGTGCCAGCAGCACGGGGGGGCGATATCAGCCCCAGCATTTT
CASSTGGRYQPQHF
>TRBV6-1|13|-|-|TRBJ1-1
TGTGCCAGCAGAATACTGGGGGCAGGTGAAGCTTTCTTT
CASRILGAGEAFF
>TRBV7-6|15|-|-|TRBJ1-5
TGTGCCAGCAGCTTGGCAGGTCCCCCAAGCCAGCCCCAGCATTTT
CASSLAGPPSQPQHF
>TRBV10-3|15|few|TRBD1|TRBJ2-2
TGTGCCATCAGTGTGAGACAGGGGTCCACCGGGGAGCTGTTTTTT
CAISVRQGSTGELFF
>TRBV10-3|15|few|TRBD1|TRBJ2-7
TGTGCCATCAGTGATTCTGGGACAGGGACCTACGAGCAGTACTTC
CAISDSGTGTYEQYF
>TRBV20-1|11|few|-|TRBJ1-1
TGCAGTGCTAGAAGTGGCACTGAAGCTTTCTTT
CSARSGTEAFF
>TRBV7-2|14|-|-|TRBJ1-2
TGTGCCAGCAGCGCCCAGGGGTTTGGCTATGGCTACACCTTC
CASSAQGFGYGYTF
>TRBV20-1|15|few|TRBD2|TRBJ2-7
TGCAGTGCTCAGACGACCGGACTAGCGGGGTACGAGCAGTACTTC
CSAQTTGLAGYEQYF
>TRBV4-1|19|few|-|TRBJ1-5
TGCGCCAGCAGCCAAGAGGTTCTGTCTGTGGGGGAATTGTATCAGCCCCAGCATTTT
CASSQEVLSVGELYQPQHF
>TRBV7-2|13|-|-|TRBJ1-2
TGTGCCAGCAGGGATATTACCCCTGGAGGCTACACCTTC
CASRDITPGGYTF
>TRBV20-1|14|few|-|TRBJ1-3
TGCAGTGCTAGGCAAGAGGGGGCTGGAAACACCATATATTTT
CSARQEGAGNTIYF
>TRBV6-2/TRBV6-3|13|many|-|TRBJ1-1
TGTGCCAGCAGTTACCGGGACAACACTGAAGCTTTCTTT
CASSYRDNTEAFF
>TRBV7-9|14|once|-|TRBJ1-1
TGTGCCAGCAGTTCGGCCCCGTCCGTCACTGAAGCTTTCTTT
CASSSAPSVTEAFF
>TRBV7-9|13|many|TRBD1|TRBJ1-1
TGTGCCTCCCGACAGGGGGCGGACACTGAAGCTTTCTTT
CASRQGADTEAFF
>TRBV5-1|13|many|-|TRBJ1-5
TGCGCCAGCAGCTTGGATGGCAATCAGCCCCAGCATTTT
CASSLDGNQPQHF
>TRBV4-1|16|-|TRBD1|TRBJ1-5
TGCGCCAGCAGCCAAGAGCCGGGACAGTTAAATCAGCCCCAGCATTTT
CASSQEPGQLNQPQHF
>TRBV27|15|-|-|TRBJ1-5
TGTGCCAGCAGTTTATGGCCGAATAGCAATCAGCCCCAGCATTTT
CASSLWPNSNQPQHF
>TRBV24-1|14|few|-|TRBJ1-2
TGTGCCACCAGTGATTTGCGGGCCAACTATGGCTACACCTTC
CATSDLRANYGYTF
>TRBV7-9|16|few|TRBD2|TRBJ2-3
TGTGCCAGCAGCTCTACTAGCGGGGGGTCCACAGATACGCAGTATTTT
CASSSTSGGSTDTQYF
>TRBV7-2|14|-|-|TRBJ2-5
TGTGCCAGCAGTCCGCTGTTTAGCGGAGAGACCCAGTACTTC
CASSPLFSGETQYF
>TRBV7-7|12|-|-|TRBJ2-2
TGTGCTAGCAGCCGCGGTGCCGGGGAGCTGTTTTTT
CASSRGAGELFF
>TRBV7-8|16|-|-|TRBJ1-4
TGTGCCAGCAGCTTAGCCGCGGCCCAAAGTCGTGAAAAACTGTTTTTT
CASSLAAAQSREKLFF
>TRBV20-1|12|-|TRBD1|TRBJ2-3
TGCAGTGCCCACAGGGGGTTTGATACGCAGTATTTT
CSAHRGFDTQYF
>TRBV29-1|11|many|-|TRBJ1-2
TGCAGCGTTGGCCAGGGATATGGCTACACCTTC
CSVGQGYGYTF
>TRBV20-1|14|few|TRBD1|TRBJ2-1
TGCAGTGCCAAGGACAGGAGCTCCTACAATGAGCAGTTCTTC
CSAKDRSSYNEQFF
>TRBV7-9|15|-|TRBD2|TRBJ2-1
TGTGCCAGCAGCCCGCGGGGGGGAGAGTACAATGAGCAGTTCTTC
CASSPRGGEYNEQFF
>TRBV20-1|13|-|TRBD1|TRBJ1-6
TGCAGTGCTAGACAGGGGGCAAATTCACCCCTCCACTTT
CSARQGANSPLHF
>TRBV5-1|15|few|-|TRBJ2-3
TGCGCCAGCAGCTTCAGACCCGGTCCAACAGATACGCAGTATTTT
CASSFRPGPTDTQYF
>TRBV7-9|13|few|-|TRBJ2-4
TGTGCCAGCAGCTTAGGCATGAAAAACATTCAGTACTTC
CASSLGMKNIQYF